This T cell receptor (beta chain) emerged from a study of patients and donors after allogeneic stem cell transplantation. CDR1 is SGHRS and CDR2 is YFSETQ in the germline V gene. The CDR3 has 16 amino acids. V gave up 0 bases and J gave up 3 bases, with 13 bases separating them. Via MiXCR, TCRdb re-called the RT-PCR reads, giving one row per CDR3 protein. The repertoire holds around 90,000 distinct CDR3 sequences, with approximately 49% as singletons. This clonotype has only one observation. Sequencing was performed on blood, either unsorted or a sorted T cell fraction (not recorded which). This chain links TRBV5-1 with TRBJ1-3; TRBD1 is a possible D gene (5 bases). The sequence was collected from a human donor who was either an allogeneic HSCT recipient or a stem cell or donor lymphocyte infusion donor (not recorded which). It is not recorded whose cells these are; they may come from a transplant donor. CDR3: CASSLEAAGRGNTIYF. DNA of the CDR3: TGCGCCAGCAGCTTGGAAGCAGCGGGGCGTGGAAACACCATATATTTT.